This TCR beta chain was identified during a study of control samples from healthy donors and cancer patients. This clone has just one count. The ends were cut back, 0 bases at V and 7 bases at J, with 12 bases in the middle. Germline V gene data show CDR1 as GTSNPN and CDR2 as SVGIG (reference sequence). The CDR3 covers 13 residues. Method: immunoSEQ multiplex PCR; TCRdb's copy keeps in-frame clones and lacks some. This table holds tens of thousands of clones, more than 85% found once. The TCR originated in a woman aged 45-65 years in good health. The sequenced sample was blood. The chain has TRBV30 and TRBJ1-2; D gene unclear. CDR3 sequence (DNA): TGTGCCTGGAGTGTACTCAGCCACGGTGGCTACACCTTC. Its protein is CAWSVLSHGGYTF.